This TCR beta chain appears in the sequencing data of a study of a mutant IDH1 vaccine in newly diagnosed glioma. Study at large: Weeks 1, 3, 5, 7, 11, 15, 19 and 23 were when patients received their eight vaccinations. Following radiotherapy alone, or alongside temozolomide cycles, vaccination was started after an interval of 4-6 weeks. Receipt of radiotherapy, temozolomide, or both preceded the study, and most received both.

The time point denotes: week 23, last vaccination. Vaccinated patients received 300 ug of mutant IDH1 20-mer peptide per dose, with topical imiquimod. Looked up from germline, CDR1 is MGHDK and CDR2 is SYGVNS. V lost 0 bases and J lost 6; bases outside the gene matches: 13. The CDR3 totals 17 residues. Produced via immunoSEQ multiplex PCR; TCRdb's table is partial and in-frame only. The sample shows over 35,000 clones, approximately 88% of them seen only once. Points on this clone: As yet, its antigen is unknown.

This chain uses TRBV25-1 with TRBJ2-7; TRBD1 aligns across 8 bases. This receptor was taken from a woman under 30 with glioma. Some clones in this sample may be carry-over from other donors' samples. The sequences come from PBMCs, collected from a glioma patient whose treatment included an IDH1 peptide vaccine. In nucleotides, the CDR3 is TGTGCCAGCAGTGAATATGTTGGTTGGCAGGGGGCAGGCGAGCAGTACTTC. This sequence encodes CASSEYVGWQGAGEQYF.